This passage covers 27 T cell receptor delta chains from one sample sequenced in a study of gamma-delta chains in newborns, infants, children (dated by TCRdb to the late 2010s). TCRdb shows the sequencer as Illumina MiSeq. In TCRdb, clones were called once more from the public reads by CATT, and rows of identical DNA were later combined. In all, the sample holds roughly 5,800 delta-chain clones, and approximately 17% of those were seen once. Clones ranked in the top ten supply approximately 4.8% of the sample. Sequencing was carried out using blood. These receptors were collected from a child who was a newborn, infant or young child, either healthy, febrile or measles-vaccinated (not recorded which).

A word on this clone: This CDR3 is also generated by other DNA sequences in the sample. This rearrangement joins TRAV29/DV5 to TRDJ2; 10 nucleotides agree with TRDD3. Germline loops: CDR1 NSMFDY, CDR2 ISSIKDK. V gave up 2 bases and J gave up 8 bases; unmatched junction bases: 18. This CDR3 is 18 amino acids long. The CDR3 sequence: CAASASPCTGGSTAQLFF. The CDR3 DNA follows: TGTGCAGCAAGTGCTTCCCCTTGTACTGGGGGATCGACGGCACAACTCTTCTTT.

For the CDR3, the DNA is TGTGCCTGTGACACCGGTTGCACTGGGGGACTAGCCACCGATAAAATCATCTTT. The encoded protein is CACDTGCTGGLATDKIIF. No call exists for the J gene, whereas the V gene is TRDV2; TRDD3, as called in the table, went unchecked against the DNA. The germline gives CDR1 GEAIGNYY, CDR2 EKD. CDR3 length equals 18 residues.

The sample holds a few counts of this clone. The amino acid sequence in TCRdb belongs to a much larger clone and departs from this DNA's translation at residue 3, likely a sequencing read error; the sequence shown is translated from the DNA. The chain links TRDV2 to TRDJ1; TRDD3 is a possible D gene (6 bases). This CDR3 has 15 residues. CDR1 and CDR2 from the germline V gene are GEAIGNYY and EKD. CDR3 residues: CARDTVGIRSDKLIF. The CDR3 coding sequence is TGTGCCCGTGACACCGTGGGGATCCGTAGCGATAAACTCATCTTT.

On this clone itself: This likely reflects a read error, since a far larger clone is one base away. This chain connects TRDV2 to TRDJ1, with 7 bases identical to TRDD3. The J gene, missing from TCRdb, was assigned here through DNA to germline matching. The germline gives CDR1 GEAIGNYY, CDR2 EKD. The CDR3 runs 17 residues. V trimming: 0 bases; J trimming: 1 base; junction bases outside the gene matches: 10. The DNA of the CDR3 is TGTGCCTGTGACACCGGACTGGGGCCCGACTTCACCGATAAACTCATCTTT. Protein product: CACDTGLGPDFTDKLIF.

This clone is medium-sized within its sample. The chain links TRDV2 to TRDJ1; 10 bases are shared with TRDD3. V shed 0 bases and J 2 bases; nucleotides not matched to a gene: 5. This CDR3 is 16 amino acids long. Germline assignment: CDR1 GEAIGNYY and CDR2 EKD. The CDR3 bases are TGTGCCTGTGACACCGTAGAACTGGGGGATACCGATAAACTCATCTTT. This codes for CACDTVELGDTDKLIF.

CDR3 DNA sequence: TGTGCCTGTGACCCGGTTACCGAAAGCTCCTGGGACACCCGACAGATGTTTTTC. Translation gives CACDPVTESSWDTRQMFF. This chain links TRDV2 with TRDJ3; D ambiguous. This CDR3 is built from 18 residues. The ends were cut back, 3 bases at V and 0 bases at J, with 14 bases in the middle. CDR1 is GEAIGNYY and CDR2 is EKD in the germline V gene.

Turning to this clone: This may be a read error: a much more frequent sequence differs by one nucleotide. The J gene is given as TRDJ1, and the V gene is not called; the D call in the table, TRDD3, was not verified against the DNA. This CDR3 region has 23 residues. In DNA, the CDR3 is TGTGCTCTTTGGGAACTCCCCCCTCCTGCCTACGATACGCCAGGTCCGTACACCGATAAACTCATCTTT. This encodes CALWELPPPAYDTPGPYTDKLIF.

The gene calls are TRDV2 and TRDJ1; 7 positions match TRDD3. No J segment appears in TCRdb, so it was assigned here by matching the sequence to germline. Germline CDR1 reads GEAIGNYY; CDR2 reads EKD. The CDR3 totals 17 residues. V lost 0 bases to trimming and J lost 0 bases; unmatched junction nucleotides: 9. CDR3 sequence (DNA): TGTGCCTGTGACACCAGGGGGGATGGGAACTACACCGATAAACTCATCTTT. It translates to CACDTRGDGNYTDKLIF.

V and J are TRDV1 and TRDJ1, with 7 bases fitting TRDD3. The CDR3 is 18 amino acids. Germline assignment: CDR1 TSWWSYY and CDR2 QGS. The trim removed 2 bases at V and 3 bases at J, leaving 15 bases unmatched. Here the CDR3 reads CALGERVPYWGWADKLIF. The CDR3 coding sequence is TGTGCTCTTGGGGAAAGGGTTCCGTACTGGGGCTGGGCCGATAAACTCATCTTT.

For this clone: A clone one base away is much larger, so this may be a read error. The J gene was recorded as TRDJ1; no V gene was called; the table's D call, TRDD3, has no DNA check behind it. The CDR3 loop spans 22 amino acids. The CDR3 DNA is TGTGCTCTTGGGGGATATTCCTATAGGGCCTCCTGGGTGATCTTGTACACCGATAAACTCATCTTT. Protein sequence: CALGGYSYRASWVILYTDKLIF.

The V gene was left uncalled, and the J gene is TRDJ1. This CDR3 region has 17 residues. The CDR3 DNA is TGTGCTCTTGGGTGTTCCTTCCTGCGGTCTGGGGGGATTGTTCTCATCTTT. Amino acids: CALGCSFLRSGGIVLIF.

Turning to this clone: This may stem from a read error, because a much larger clone lies one nucleotide away. The same CDR3 also results from other DNA sequences found in this sample. The J gene is TRDJ1, the V gene TRDV2; 9 positions agree with TRDD3. The ends lost 7 bases at V and 4 bases at J; junction bases unmatched: 18. Germline V gives CDR1 GEAIGNYY, CDR2 EKD. This CDR3 has 17 amino acids. The CDR3 DNA reads TGTGCCTGCGACGCGCTGGGGGATGAATCCCCGGTCGATAAACTCATCTTT. It translates to CACDALGDESPVDKLIF.

A remark on this clone: Sequence at one end of the junction differs from germline and may be a read error. The V call is TRDV1, the J call TRDJ1; D is possibly TRDD3 (10 bases). The J gene was not available in TCRdb and was assigned here by matching the DNA to germline segments. Germline CDR1 reads TSWWSYY; CDR2 reads QGS. This CDR3 has 23 residues. The CDR3 loop reads CAIGERKGPSYSGGIRREDKLIF. The CDR3 DNA reads TGTGCTATTGGGGAGAGAAAGGGACCTTCCTACAGCGGGGGGATACGGAGGGAGGATAAACTCATCTTT.

The sample holds a few counts of this clone. V usage is TRDV2 and J usage is TRDJ2, with 7 nucleotides matching TRDD3. The CDR3 has 14 residues. Germline V CDR1 and CDR2: GEAIGNYY, EKD. Trimming cost V 0 bases and J 5 bases; bases outside gene matches: 2. As DNA, the CDR3 is TGTGCCTGTGACACCTGGGGGAAAACAGCACAACTCTTCTTT. Encoded protein: CACDTWGKTAQLFF.

Details on this clone: Other DNA sequences of this sample code for an identical CDR3. The genes are TRDV2 and TRDJ1, with 10 bases aligning to TRDD3. Germline CDR1 is GEAIGNYY and CDR2 is EKD. This CDR3 comprises 19 residues. The ends lost 0 bases at V and 6 bases at J; junction bases unmatched: 18. Written as DNA, the CDR3 is TGTGCCTGTGACACCGTCGTGAGGCTGGGGGATAGCCAAGGAAATAAACTCATCTTT. Amino acid sequence: CACDTVVRLGDSQGNKLIF.

As to this clone: An end of the junction does not agree with germline; a read error may underlie this. The CDR3 DNA sequence: TGTGCCTGTGACCCTGGCAACGGGGGGATAAGTGCCGATCAACTCATCTTT. It translates to CACDPGNGGISADQLIF. The V call is TRDV2, the J call TRDJ1; 8 bases are shared with TRDD3. Matching the DNA to germline supplied the J gene, which TCRdb does not give. This CDR3 spans 17 amino acids. Germline V gene sequence: CDR1 GEAIGNYY, CDR2 EKD.

In its sample, this clone is medium-sized. This sequence joins TRDV1 and TRDJ1; D gene uncertain. Trimming left V 0 bases short and J 0 bases short, with 11 bases between. CDR3 length equals 16 residues. Germline CDR1 is TSWWSYY and CDR2 is QGS. This CDR3 reads CALGELSLGYTDKLIF. The CDR3 DNA sequence: TGTGCTCTTGGGGAACTATCCCTCGGGTACACCGATAAACTCATCTTT.

By share of the sample, this clone is medium-sized (0.01 to 0.1%). This specimen includes other DNA sequences encoding the same CDR3. The V call is TRDV2, the J call TRDJ1; 9 nucleotides match TRDD3. The CDR3 sequence is 19 residues long. Germline lookup yields CDR1 GEAIGNYY and CDR2 EKD. V lost 4 bases, J lost 1 base, and 18 bases stayed unmatched. The CDR3 bases are TGTGCCTGTGAACCGATGACACCCGAGCCTGGGGGATCCACCGATAAACTCATCTTT. Translating it yields CACEPMTPEPGGSTDKLIF.

In regard to this clone: This may be a read error, as it is one base from a much larger clone. This sequence joins TRDV2 and TRDJ1; 8 positions match TRDD3. From germline, CDR1 is GEAIGNYY and CDR2 EKD. The CDR3 is 17 amino acids. CDR3 loop: CARDALAGGGYTDKLIF. DNA for the CDR3: TGTGCCCGTGACGCTTTGGCTGGGGGAGGCTACACCGATAAACTCATCTTT.

As for this clone: A far larger clone is one base from this, pointing to a likely read error. The chain employs TRDV2 and TRDJ2; TRDD3 matches 12 bases. The CDR3 runs 14 residues. Germline V gene lookup returns CDR1 GEAIGNYY and CDR2 EKD. The CDR3 DNA reads TGTGCCTGTGACGTACTGGGGGATACAGCACGACTCTTCTTT. It codes for CACDVLGDTARLFF.

As to this clone: This sequence may be a read error, since a much larger clone differs from it by one base. This specimen includes other DNA sequences encoding the same CDR3. The chain employs TRDV2 and TRDJ1; D unclear. Per the germline V gene, CDR1 is GEAIGNYY and CDR2 is EKD. The CDR3 spans 15 residues. V gave up 3 bases and J gave up 0 bases, with 13 bases separating them. The CDR3 nucleotides are TGTGCCTGTGACCCCTTAACTCTGTACACCGATAAACTCATCTTT. Translation gives CACDPLTLYTDKLIF.

This clone was counted only a few times. The chain links TRDV3 to TRDJ1; D may be TRDD2 (5 bases). Trimming removed 4 bases from V and 0 bases from J, with 30 bases in between. The CDR3 covers 19 residues. CDR1 is TVYSNPD and CDR2 is GDNSRS in the germline V gene (reference sequence). The CDR3 bases are TGTGCCTATAAGCCGTACAGGGACGGACCCTACTCTTACACCGATAAACTCATCTTT. Protein sequence: CAYKPYRDGPYSYTDKLIF.

The rearrangement uses TRDV2 and TRDJ3; 9 bases are a match to TRDD3. Trimming cost V 1 base and J 0 bases; bases outside gene matches: 6. The CDR3 spans 19 residues. Germline lookup yields CDR1 GEAIGNYY and CDR2 EKD. CDR3 sequence (DNA): TGTGCCTGTGACACAGTACTGGGGGAAAACTCCTGGGACACCCGACAGATGTTTTTC. Translation: CACDTVLGENSWDTRQMFF.

On this clone itself: A read error is possible here, since a much larger clone lies one base away. The V gene is TRDV2, the J gene TRDJ1, with 12 bases lining up with TRDD3. The CDR3 is 19 amino acids. Germline CDR1 GEAIGNYY, CDR2 EKD. DNA of the CDR3: TGTGCCCGTGACACCGTCGTTCCTACTGGGGGATACCGAACCGATAAACTCATCTTT. Its translation: CARDTVVPTGGYRTDKLIF.

Within the sample, this clone is medium-sized. This sequence joins TRDV2 and TRDJ1, with D possibly being TRDD3 (6 bases). The CDR3 sequence is 18 residues long. Germline-derived CDR1 and CDR2 are GEAIGNYY and EKD. V was shortened by 3 bases and J by 4 bases, with 26 bases between the two germline ends. The CDR3 DNA reads TGTGCCTGTGACTCCCTACTGGGCCGAAACCCTCAGAACGATAAACTCATCTTT. Its translation is CACDSLLGRNPQNDKLIF.

A word on this clone: This clone may be a read error of a much larger clone one base away. The V gene is TRDV2, the J gene TRDJ1; 13 bases map to TRDD3. The length of the CDR3 is 18 residues. CDR1 is GEAIGNYY and CDR2 is EKD in the germline V gene. CDR3 region: CACDTVSNWGIRDDKPIF. The CDR3 nucleotides are TGTGCCTGTGACACCGTATCAAACTGGGGGATACGTGACGATAAACCCATCTTT.

The sample holds a few counts of this clone. The rearrangement links TRDV3 to TRDJ1; 11 bases are shared with TRDD3. Germline CDR1 is TVYSNPD and CDR2 is GDNSRS (reference sequence). This CDR3 is built from 16 residues. The junction had 8 bases not matched to a gene; V was cut back by 2 bases and J by 0 bases. Here the CDR3 reads CAFLLLGDTNTDKLIF. CDR3 DNA sequence: TGTGCCTTTCTTCTCCTGGGGGATACTAACACCGATAAACTCATCTTT. Full variable domain (rest looked up from reference TRDV3 and TRDJ1): CDKVTQSSPDQTVASGSEVVLLCTYDTVYSNPDLFWYRIRPDYSFQFVFYGDNSRSEGADFTQGRFSVKHILTQKAFHLVISPVRTEDSATYYCAFLLLGDTNTDKLIFGKGTRVTVEP.